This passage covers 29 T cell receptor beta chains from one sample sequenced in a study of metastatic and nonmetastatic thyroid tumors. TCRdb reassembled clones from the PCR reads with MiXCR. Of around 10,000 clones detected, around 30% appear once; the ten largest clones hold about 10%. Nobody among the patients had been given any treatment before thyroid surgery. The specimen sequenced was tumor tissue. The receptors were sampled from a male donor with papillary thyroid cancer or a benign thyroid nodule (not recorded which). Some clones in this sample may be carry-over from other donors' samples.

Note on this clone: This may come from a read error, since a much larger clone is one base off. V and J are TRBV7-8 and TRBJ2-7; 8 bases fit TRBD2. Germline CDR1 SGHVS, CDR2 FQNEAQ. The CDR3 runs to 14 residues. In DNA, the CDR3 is TGTGCCAGCAGCTTCGGGGGGGCCATGTACGATCAGTACTTC. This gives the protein CASSFGGAMYDQYF.

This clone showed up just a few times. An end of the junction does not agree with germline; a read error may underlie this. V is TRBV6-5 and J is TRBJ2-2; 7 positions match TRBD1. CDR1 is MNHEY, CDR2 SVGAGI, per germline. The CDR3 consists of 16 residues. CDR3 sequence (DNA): TGTGCCAGCAGTTACCCGGGGACAGTCAACACCGGGGATCTGTTTTTT. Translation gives CASSYPGTVNTGDLFF.

CDR3 in amino acids: CASSGQEDTEAFF. The CDR3 DNA reads TGTGCCAGCAGTGGGCAAGAAGACACTGAAGCTTTCTTT. V usage is TRBV28 and J usage is TRBJ1-1; no firm D call. Germline CDR1 and CDR2: MDHEN and SYDVKM. V gave up 5 bases and J gave up 3 bases, with 10 bases separating them. The CDR3 is made up of 13 amino acids.

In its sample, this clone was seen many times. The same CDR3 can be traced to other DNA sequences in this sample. In nucleotides, the CDR3 is TGTGCCAGCAGCTTATCGGGTTACAATGAGCAGTTCTTC. Its translation: CASSLSGYNEQFF. The chain couples TRBV11-2 to TRBJ2-1; no definite D call. Germline CDR1 and CDR2: SGHAT and FQNNGV. The CDR3 totals 13 residues. V was shortened by 2 bases and J by 4 bases, with 6 bases between the two germline ends.

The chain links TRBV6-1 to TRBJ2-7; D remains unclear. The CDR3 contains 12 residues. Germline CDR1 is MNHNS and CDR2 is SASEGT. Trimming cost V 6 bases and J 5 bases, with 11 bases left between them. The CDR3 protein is CASSRWTNEQYF. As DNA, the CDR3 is TGTGCCAGCAGCCGATGGACGAACGAGCAGTACTTC.

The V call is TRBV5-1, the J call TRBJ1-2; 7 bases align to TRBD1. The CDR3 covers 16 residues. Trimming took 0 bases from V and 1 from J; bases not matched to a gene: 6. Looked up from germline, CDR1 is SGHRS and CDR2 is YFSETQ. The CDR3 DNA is TGCGCCAGCAGCTTGGGCCCGACAGGGAGTAACTATGGCTACACCTTC. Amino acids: CASSLGPTGSNYGYTF.

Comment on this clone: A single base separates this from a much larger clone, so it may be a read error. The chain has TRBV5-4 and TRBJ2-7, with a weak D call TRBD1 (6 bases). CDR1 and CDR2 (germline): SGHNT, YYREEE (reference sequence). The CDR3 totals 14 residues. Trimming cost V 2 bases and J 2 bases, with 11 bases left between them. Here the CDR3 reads CASSLQGSTYEQYF. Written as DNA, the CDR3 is TGTGCCAGCAGCTTACAGGGTTCCACCTACGAGCAGTACTTC.

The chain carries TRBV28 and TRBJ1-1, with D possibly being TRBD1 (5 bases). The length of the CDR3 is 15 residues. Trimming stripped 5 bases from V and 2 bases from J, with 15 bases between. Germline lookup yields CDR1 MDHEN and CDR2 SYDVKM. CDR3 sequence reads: CASSPGTSGNTEAFF. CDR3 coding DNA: TGTGCCAGCAGTCCGGGGACTTCGGGAAACACTGAAGCTTTCTTT.

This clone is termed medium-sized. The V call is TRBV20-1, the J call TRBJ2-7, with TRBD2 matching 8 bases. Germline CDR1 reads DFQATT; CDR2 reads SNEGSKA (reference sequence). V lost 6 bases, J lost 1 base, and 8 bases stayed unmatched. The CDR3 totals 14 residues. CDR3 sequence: CSARIAGSSYEQYF. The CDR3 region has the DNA TGCAGTGCCAGAATAGCGGGATCATCCTACGAGCAGTACTTC.

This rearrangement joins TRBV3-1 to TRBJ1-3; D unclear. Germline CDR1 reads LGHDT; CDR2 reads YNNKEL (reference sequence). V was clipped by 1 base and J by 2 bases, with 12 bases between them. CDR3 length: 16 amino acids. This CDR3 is CASSQVLGFTGNTIYF. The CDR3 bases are TGTGCCAGCAGCCAAGTTCTGGGGTTCACTGGAAACACCATATATTTT. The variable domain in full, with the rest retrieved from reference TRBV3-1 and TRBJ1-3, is DTAVSQTPKYLVTQMGNDKSIKCEQNLGHDTMYWYKQDSKKFLKIMFSYNNKELIINETVPNRFSPKSPDKAHLNLHINSLELGDSAVYFCASSQVLGFTGNTIYFGEGSWLTVV.

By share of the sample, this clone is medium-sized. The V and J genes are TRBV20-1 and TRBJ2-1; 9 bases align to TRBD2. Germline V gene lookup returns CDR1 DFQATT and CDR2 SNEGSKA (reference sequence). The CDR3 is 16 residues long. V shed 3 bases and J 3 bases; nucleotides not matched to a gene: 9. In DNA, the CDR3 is TGCAGTGCTAGGCTTGCCAGCGGGAGGAACTACAATGAGCAGTTCTTC. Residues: CSARLASGRNYNEQFF.

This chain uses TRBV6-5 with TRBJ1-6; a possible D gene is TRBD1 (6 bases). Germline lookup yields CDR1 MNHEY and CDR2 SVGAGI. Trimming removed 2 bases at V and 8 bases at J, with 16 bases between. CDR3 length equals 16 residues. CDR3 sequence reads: CASSYVLGAGDSPLHF. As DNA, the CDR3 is TGTGCCAGCAGTTACGTTTTGGGGGCAGGGGATTCACCCCTCCACTTT.

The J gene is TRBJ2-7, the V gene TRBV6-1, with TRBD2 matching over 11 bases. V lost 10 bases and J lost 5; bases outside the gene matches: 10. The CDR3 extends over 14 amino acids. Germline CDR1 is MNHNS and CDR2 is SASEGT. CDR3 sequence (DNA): TGTGCCACTGCGACTAGCGGGGAATACAACGAGCAGTACTTC. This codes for CATATSGEYNEQYF.

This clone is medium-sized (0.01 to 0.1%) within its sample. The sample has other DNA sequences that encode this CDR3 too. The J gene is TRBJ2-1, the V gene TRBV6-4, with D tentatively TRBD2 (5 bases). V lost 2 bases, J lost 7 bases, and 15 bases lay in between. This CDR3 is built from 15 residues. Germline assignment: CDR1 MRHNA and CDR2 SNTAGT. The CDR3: CASSDGSASLNEQFF. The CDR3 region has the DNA TGTGCCAGCAGTGACGGGAGCGCTAGTTTGAATGAGCAGTTCTTC.

CDR3 protein: CASSEARQAPEAFF. CDR3 nucleotide sequence: TGTGCCAGCAGTGAAGCGCGACAGGCCCCTGAAGCTTTCTTT. The chain is built from TRBV6-1 and TRBJ1-1, with D possibly being TRBD1 (6 bases). This CDR3 has 14 residues. The germline V gene has CDR1 MNHNS and CDR2 SASEGT. V lost 0 bases and J 6 bases, leaving 11 bases between the germline ends.

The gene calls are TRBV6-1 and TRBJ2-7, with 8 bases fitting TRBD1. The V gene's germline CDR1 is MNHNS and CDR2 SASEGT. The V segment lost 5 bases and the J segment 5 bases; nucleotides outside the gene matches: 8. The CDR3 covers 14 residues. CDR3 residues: CASSRDRKIDEQYF. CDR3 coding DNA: TGTGCCAGCAGTCGGGACAGGAAAATTGACGAGCAGTACTTC.

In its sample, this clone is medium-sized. The CDR3 bases are TGTGCCAGCATGGACAGGGGGCACACCGGGGAGCTGTTTTTT. Its protein is CASMDRGHTGELFF. The V gene is TRBV2, the J gene TRBJ2-2, with 11 bases matching TRBD1. With V trimmed by 7 bases and J by 3 bases, 1 base remained unmatched. CDR3 length: 14 residues. CDR1 SNHLY and CDR2 FYNNEI come from the germline V gene.

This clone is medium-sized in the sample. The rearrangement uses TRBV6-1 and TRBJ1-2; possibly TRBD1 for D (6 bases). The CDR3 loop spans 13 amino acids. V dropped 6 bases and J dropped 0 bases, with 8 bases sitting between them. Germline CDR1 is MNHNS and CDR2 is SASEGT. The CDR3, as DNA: TGTGCCAGCAGACAGGGAGCTAACTATGGCTACACCTTC. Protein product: CASRQGANYGYTF.

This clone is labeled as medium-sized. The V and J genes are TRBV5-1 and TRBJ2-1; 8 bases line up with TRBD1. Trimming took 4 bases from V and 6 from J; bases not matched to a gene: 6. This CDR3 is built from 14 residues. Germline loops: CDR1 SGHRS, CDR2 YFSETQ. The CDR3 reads CASSARGPVNEQFF. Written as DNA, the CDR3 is TGCGCCAGCAGCGCCAGGGGGCCGGTCAATGAGCAGTTCTTC.

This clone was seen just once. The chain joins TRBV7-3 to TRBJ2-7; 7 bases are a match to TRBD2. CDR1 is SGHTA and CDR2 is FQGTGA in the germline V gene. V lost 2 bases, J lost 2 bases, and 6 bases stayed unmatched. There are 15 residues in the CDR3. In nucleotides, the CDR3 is TGTGCCAGCAGCTTACGAGCTAGCGGAACCTACGAGCAGTACTTC. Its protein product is CASSLRASGTYEQYF.

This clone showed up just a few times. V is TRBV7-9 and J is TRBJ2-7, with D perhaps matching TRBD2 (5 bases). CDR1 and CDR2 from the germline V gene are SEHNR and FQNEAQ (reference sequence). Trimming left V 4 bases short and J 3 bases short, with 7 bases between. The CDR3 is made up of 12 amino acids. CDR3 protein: CASSSDYYEQYF. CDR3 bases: TGTGCCAGCAGCTCCGACTACTACGAGCAGTACTTC.

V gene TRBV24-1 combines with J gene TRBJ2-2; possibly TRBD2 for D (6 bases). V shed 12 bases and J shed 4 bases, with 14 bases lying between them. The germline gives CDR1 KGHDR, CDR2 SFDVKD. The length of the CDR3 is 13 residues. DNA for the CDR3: TGTGCCGCGGGAATGGGGTCCACCGGGGAGCTGTTTTTT. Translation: CAAGMGSTGELFF.

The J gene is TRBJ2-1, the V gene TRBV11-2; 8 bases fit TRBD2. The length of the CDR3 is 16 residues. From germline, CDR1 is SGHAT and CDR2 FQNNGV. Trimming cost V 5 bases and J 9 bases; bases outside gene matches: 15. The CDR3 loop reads CASSPTTSERKSEQFF. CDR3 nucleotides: TGTGCCAGCAGCCCTACGACTAGCGAGAGGAAGAGTGAGCAGTTCTTC.

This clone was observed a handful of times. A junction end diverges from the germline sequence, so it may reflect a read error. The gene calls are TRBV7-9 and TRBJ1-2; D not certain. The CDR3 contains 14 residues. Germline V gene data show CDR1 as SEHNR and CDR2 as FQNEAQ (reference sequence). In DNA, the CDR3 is TGTGCCATCAGCCCTCCGTCAACGAACTATGGCTACACCTTC. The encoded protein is CAISPPSTNYGYTF.

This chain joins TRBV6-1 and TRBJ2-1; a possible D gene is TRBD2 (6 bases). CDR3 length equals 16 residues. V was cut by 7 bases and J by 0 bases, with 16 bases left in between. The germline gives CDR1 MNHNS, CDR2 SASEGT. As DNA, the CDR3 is TGTGCCAGCACCCCACTTGGGGGAGGCTCCTACAATGAGCAGTTCTTC. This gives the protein CASTPLGGGSYNEQFF.

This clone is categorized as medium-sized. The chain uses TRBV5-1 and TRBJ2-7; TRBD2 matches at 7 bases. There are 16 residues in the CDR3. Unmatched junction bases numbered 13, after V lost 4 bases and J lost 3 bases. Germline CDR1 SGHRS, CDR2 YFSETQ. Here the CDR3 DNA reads TGCGCCAGCAGCACTGGGAGCGCTAGCGGTGTCTACGAGCAGTACGTC. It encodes CASSTGSASGVYEQYV.

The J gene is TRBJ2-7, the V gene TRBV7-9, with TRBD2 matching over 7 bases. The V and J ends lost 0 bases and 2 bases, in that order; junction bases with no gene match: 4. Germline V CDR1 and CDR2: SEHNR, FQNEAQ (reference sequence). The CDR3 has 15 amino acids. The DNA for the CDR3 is TGTGCCAGCAGCTTAGCTGGGGGGGGGACCTACGAGCAGTACTTC. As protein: CASSLAGGGTYEQYF.

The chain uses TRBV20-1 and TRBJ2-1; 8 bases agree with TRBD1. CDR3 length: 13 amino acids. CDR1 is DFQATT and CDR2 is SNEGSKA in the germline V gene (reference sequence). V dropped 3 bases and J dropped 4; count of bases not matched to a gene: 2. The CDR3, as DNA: TGCAGTGCTAGGCGGGACAGGTACAATGAGCAGTTCTTC. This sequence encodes CSARRDRYNEQFF.

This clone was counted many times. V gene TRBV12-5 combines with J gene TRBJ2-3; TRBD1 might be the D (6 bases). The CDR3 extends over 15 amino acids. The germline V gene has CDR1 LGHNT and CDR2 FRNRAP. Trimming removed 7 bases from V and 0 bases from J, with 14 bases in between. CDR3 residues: CASDLGGRSTDTQYF. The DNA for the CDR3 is TGTGCTAGTGACCTAGGGGGACGGAGCACAGATACGCAGTATTTT.